This passage covers 20 T cell receptor beta chains from one sample sequenced in a study of shared clonotypes between healthy human individuals. Measured with immunoSEQ multiplex PCR; TCRdb has only the in-frame clones, and not every one. The data contain 530,000 or so clones, 75% to 80% of them singletons. Source material: PBMCs. The receptors derive from a woman aged 35 to 49 in good health. Some clones in this sample may be carry-over from other donors' samples.

The V and J genes are TRBV19 and TRBJ2-5; 12 bases match TRBD2. The CDR3 totals 15 residues. The germline CDR1 and CDR2 sequences are LNHDA and SQIVND (reference sequence). V lost 0 bases to trimming and J lost 9 bases; unmatched junction nucleotides: 5. The CDR3 reads CASSIDLAGGWAQYF. Written as DNA, the CDR3 is TGTGCCAGTAGTATAGATCTAGCGGGAGGGTGGGCCCAGTACTTC.

V is TRBV11-2 and J is TRBJ1-6, with TRBD1 matching 7 bases. Germline V gene sequence: CDR1 SGHAT, CDR2 FQNNGV. The CDR3 contains 15 residues. V lost 5 bases and J lost 5; bases outside the gene matches: 6. DNA for the CDR3: TGTGCCAGCAGCGCACGACAGGGTAATAATTCACCCCTCCACTTT. This codes for CASSARQGNNSPLHF. Complete variable domain (other parts from reference TRBV11-2 and TRBJ1-6): EAGVAQSPRYKIIEKRQSVAFWCNPISGHATLYWYQQILGQGPKLLIQFQNNGVVDDSQLPKDRFSAERLKGVDSTLKIQPAKLEDSAVYLCASSARQGNNSPLHFGNGTRLTVT.

This clone came up a few times. The chain links TRBV28 to TRBJ1-1; D is unclear. Between the trimmed V and J ends, which lost 6 bases and 0 bases, there was a span of 8 bases. The CDR3 loop spans 13 amino acids. The germline V gene encodes CDR1 MDHEN and CDR2 SYDVKM. CDR3 in DNA: TGTGCCAGCAGCGACGTGATGAACACTGAAGCTTTCTTT. Protein sequence: CASSDVMNTEAFF. Combining the CDR3 with reference TRBV28 and TRBJ1-1 gives the whole variable domain DVKVTQSSRYLVKRTGEKVFLECVQDMDHENMFWYRQDPGLGLRLIYFSYDVKMKEKGDIPEGYSVSREKKERFSLILESASTNQTSMYLCASSDVMNTEAFFGQGTRLTVV.

The rearrangement uses TRBV11-2 and TRBJ2-7; D is unresolved. The CDR3 runs to 13 residues. Trimming cost V 1 base and J 6 bases, with 10 bases left between them. CDR1 is SGHAT and CDR2 is FQNNGV in the germline V gene. The CDR3 is CASSLVPDGEQYF. CDR3 coding DNA: TGTGCCAGCAGCTTAGTCCCGGACGGCGAGCAGTACTTC.

As for this clone: One end of the junction fails to match germline, which may point to a read error. The genes are TRBV28 and TRBJ2-7, with D tentatively TRBD2 (5 bases). Per germline, CDR1 MDHEN and CDR2 SYDVKM. There are 15 residues in the CDR3. CDR3 DNA: TGTACCAGCAGTCGATCGGACTTCGACTCCTACGAGCAGTACTTC. Residues: CTSSRSDFDSYEQYF.

Concerning this clone itself: A far larger clone is one nucleotide away, so this likely arose from a read error. The final CDR3 position lacks the conserved phenylalanine or tryptophan, pointing to a likely read error. The rearrangement joins TRBV15 to TRBJ2-7, with TRBD1 matching 9 bases. V trimming: 3 bases; J trimming: 2 bases; junction bases outside the gene matches: 2. The CDR3 extends over 14 amino acids. From germline, CDR1 is LNHNV and CDR2 YYDKDF (reference sequence). CDR3 in amino acids: CATSSGTGTYEQYL. CDR3 sequence (DNA): TGTGCCACCAGCAGCGGGACAGGGACCTACGAGCAGTACTTA.

V and J are TRBV27 and TRBJ2-1; 8 nucleotides align to TRBD2. This CDR3 spans 15 amino acids. The germline V gene encodes CDR1 MNHEY and CDR2 SMNVEV (reference sequence). V shed 3 bases, J shed 1 base, and the junction held 2 bases outside the gene matches. CDR3 protein: CASSFPSGSYNEQFF. As DNA, the CDR3 is TGTGCCAGCAGTTTCCCTAGCGGGTCCTACAATGAGCAGTTCTTC.

This clone was recorded many times. The V and J genes are TRBV19 and TRBJ1-2; 9 positions agree with TRBD1. Losses at the gene ends were 7 bases for V and 3 bases for J; bases not matched to a gene: 6. In germline, CDR1 is LNHDA, CDR2 SQIVND (reference sequence). CDR3 size: 14 residues. The CDR3 spells CASTGQGVHYGYTF. CDR3 sequence (DNA): TGTGCCAGTACGGGACAGGGAGTGCACTATGGCTACACCTTC. Together with reference TRBV19 and TRBJ1-2, the CDR3 gives the full variable domain: DGGITQSPKYLFRKEGQNVTLSCEQNLNHDAMYWYRQDPGQGLRLIYYSQIVNDFQKGDIAEGYSVSREKKESFPLTVTSAQKNPTAFYLCASTGQGVHYGYTFGSGTRLTVV.

The chain couples TRBV7-9 to TRBJ2-7, with D tentatively TRBD1 (6 bases). Germline lookup yields CDR1 SEHNR and CDR2 FQNEAQ (reference sequence). With 1 base removed from V and 2 bases from J, the gap between germline ends came to 9 bases. CDR3 length: 14 residues. The chain's CDR3 is CASSLDGTTYEQYF. The DNA for the CDR3 is TGTGCCAGCAGCTTAGACGGGACAACCTACGAGCAGTACTTC.

The rearrangement uses TRBV7-3 and TRBJ1-4; unclear D gene. Looked up from germline, CDR1 is SGHTA and CDR2 is FQGTGA. The CDR3 consists of 15 residues. Trimming shortened V by 2 bases and J by 8 bases, and 15 bases separated the two germline ends. This chain's CDR3 is CASSLAVELWEKLFF. The CDR3 bases are TGTGCCAGCAGCTTAGCAGTTGAGCTGTGGGAAAAACTGTTTTTT.

This sequence joins TRBV10-1 and TRBJ2-1; 11 bases fit TRBD2. The J segment lost 3 bases and the V segment lost 6 bases, leaving 4 bases of the junction unmatched. The CDR3 length is 15 residues. Germline-derived CDR1 and CDR2 are WNHNN and SYGVQD (reference sequence). The DNA for the CDR3 is TGCGCCAGCAGCCAAGGGACTAGCGGCTACAATGAGCAGTTCTTC. This codes for CASSQGTSGYNEQFF.

V and J are TRBV2 and TRBJ2-7, with a tentative D call TRBD2 (5 bases). This CDR3 spans 15 amino acids. Germline V gene sequence: CDR1 SNHLY, CDR2 FYNNEI. V lost 7 bases and J 0 bases, leaving 16 bases between the germline ends. The chain's CDR3 is CASTADYATSYEQYF. In DNA form, the CDR3 reads TGTGCCAGCACCGCCGACTACGCGACCTCCTACGAGCAGTACTTC.

The genes are TRBV9 and TRBJ1-1; unclear D gene. Trimming removed 3 bases from V and 8 bases from J, with 20 bases in between. In germline, CDR1 is SGDLS, CDR2 YYNGEE. The CDR3 has 15 residues. The CDR3 bases are TGTGCCAGCAGCGCCCAAACAAGTTCCCTCTCCGAAGCTTTCTTT. Encoded protein: CASSAQTSSLSEAFF.

The chain is built from TRBV27 and TRBJ2-1, with D hard to call. CDR3 length equals 14 residues. Germline V gives CDR1 MNHEY, CDR2 SMNVEV (reference sequence). The V gene lost 2 bases and the J gene lost 6 bases, with 11 bases spanning the gap. The CDR3 region has the DNA TGTGCCAGCAGTTTACAGGATATGGGCAATGAGCAGTTCTTC. Translation: CASSLQDMGNEQFF.

V is TRBV6-1 and J is TRBJ1-2, with 11 bases that match TRBD1. Looked up from germline, CDR1 is MNHNS and CDR2 is SASEGT. CDR3 length: 16 amino acids. V trimming: 3 bases; J trimming: 6 bases; junction bases outside the gene matches: 9. The CDR3 coding sequence is TGTGCCAGCAGTGACCCGTCGGACAGGGGGCTTAATGGCTACACCTTC. Translated: CASSDPSDRGLNGYTF.

The chain uses TRBV5-6 and TRBJ2-5; D is unclear. The CDR3 loop spans 15 amino acids. Germline lookup yields CDR1 SGHDT and CDR2 YYEEEE. The ends were cut back, 0 bases at V and 7 bases at J, with 16 bases in the middle. The CDR3 DNA reads as TGTGCCAGCAGCTTGGGCCCCGGACCCATGGGGACCCAGTACTTC. Translated: CASSLGPGPMGTQYF.

This clone was counted a few times. This chain uses TRBV18 with TRBJ2-7, with 9 bases that match TRBD1. With 6 bases clipped from V and 1 base from J, the junction kept 7 bases outside the gene matches. There are 15 residues in the CDR3. In germline, CDR1 is KGHSH, CDR2 LQKENI. CDR3 loop: CASSLEQGASYEQYF. The DNA for the CDR3 is TGTGCCAGCTCCCTCGAACAGGGGGCTTCCTACGAGCAGTACTTC.

This clone was recorded many times. The chain is built from TRBV28 and TRBJ1-6, with D unresolved. CDR3 length: 11 residues. V dropped 4 bases and J dropped 7 bases, with 2 bases sitting between them. CDR1 is MDHEN and CDR2 is SYDVKM in the germline V gene. The CDR3 spells CASSSNSPLHF. The CDR3 DNA reads TGTGCCAGCAGTTCGAATTCACCCCTCCACTTT.

The chain couples TRBV9 to TRBJ2-7, with D tentatively TRBD1 (6 bases). The CDR3 sequence is 15 residues long. The V end was cut by 2 bases, the J end by 0 bases, with 12 bases between. The germline V gene encodes CDR1 SGDLS and CDR2 YYNGEE. In nucleotides, the CDR3 is TGTGCCAGCAGCGTCGGACAGAGTCCCTCCTACGAGCAGTACTTC. Its protein product is CASSVGQSPSYEQYF.

CDR3 coding DNA: TGTGCCAGCAGTTACCCGAGGGGTGTGGAGCAGTACTTC. It translates to CASSYPRGVEQYF. The chain employs TRBV27 and TRBJ2-7; possibly TRBD1 or TRBD2 for D (5 bases each). The V end lost 4 bases, the J end lost 7 bases, and 14 bases lay between the germline ends. The length of the CDR3 is 13 residues. Per the germline V gene, CDR1 is MNHEY and CDR2 is SMNVEV (reference sequence).